What follows describes a single T cell receptor (beta chain). Its binding antigen is unknown. No base qualities exist here, and no much larger clone lies one base off it. This specimen comes from a study of blood T cells in healthy people across ages (dated by TCRdb to about 2015). For the wider study: In model experiments, template switching captured about one uniquely barcoded TCR beta cDNA molecule for every two T cells. To avoid experimental bias, donors of different ages were distributed randomly across sequencing lanes. The study analyzed two additional independent replicas of 1 million unique cDNA reads from the same blood draw for two donors, one aged 18 to 29 and one aged 80 or older. The donors were divided into four age groups: young (average about 15 years), middle-aged (approximately 39), aged (approximately 62) and long-lived (82). The study measured age-related changes in TCR beta repertoire diversity using deep sequencing normalized with unique cDNA molecular identifiers. Here is what the overall study found, with its caveats: The percentage of naive T cells measured by flow cytometry correlated strongly with observed TCR beta diversity. Conclusive comparison of naive and antigen-experienced compartments was prevented by the profiling of bulk unsorted PBMCs. Estimates of total diversity based on one million sequenced T cells were regarded as lower bounds and as underestimates. The long-lived group showed more naive CD4+ T cells, fewer expanded clones and increased TCR diversity than the aged group, suggesting age selection. As age increased, observed TCR beta diversity per million T cells dropped in a roughly linear way, and a significant reduction was already evident by age 40. Donor CMV infection status was unknown, potentially confounding age-related changes in expanded clonotypes.

Receptors were amplified or captured by 5' RACE. The listed sequencing device is Illumina HiSeq 2500. A second 7 to 11 cycle PCR used a sample-barcoded 5' primer and a J-beta primer mix. A unique molecular identifier was introduced onto each TCR beta cDNA molecule by a template-switch 5' adaptor carrying 12 random nucleotides. Each sample yielded at least 3 million CDR3-containing paired-end reads. First-strand cDNA synthesis was performed from all RNA using the Mint cDNA synthesis kit, with priming by a TRBC-specific oligonucleotide. Following uracil-DNA glycosylase treatment, all cDNA underwent a first 18-cycle PCR with the universal primers M1SS and BC2_uni_R. The study's own analysis went as follows. Each sample was normalized by randomly selecting 1 million high-quality reads, each carrying a distinct molecular identifier. Reads sharing molecular identifiers were discarded rather than binned into consensus sequences. CDR3 identification, clonotype clustering and error correction used MiTCR with a Q25 quality threshold and the strictest error-elimination algorithm. A nonparametric unseen species model with Euler transformation was used to estimate a lower bound on total TCR beta diversity. TCRdb trimmed the raw reads at Q25, called clones with MiXCR and kept productive beta chains. Identical CDR3 protein sequences are pooled into one entry, listed with their most common genes and DNA. These V and J calls originate from TCRdb's pipeline instead of the authors' own analysis. The sample yields approximately 1.5 million distinct CDR3 sequences; about 45% were counted once. The ten largest clones take up about 4% of the sample.

Donors were 40 or so systemically healthy Caucasian individuals from Russia aged roughly 6 to 90 years. Ten milliliters of peripheral blood were collected from each donor into EDTA-treated Vacutainer tubes. Ficoll-Paque density-gradient centrifugation was used to isolate PBMCs, with at least 6.5 million per sample. Trizol reagent was used to extract total RNA from the PBMCs, yielding at least 6 micrograms per sample. Naive CD45RAhigh/CD27high T cell percentages were measured by flow cytometry on a PBMC aliquot from every donor. As encoded in the germline V gene (reference sequence), CDR1 is LGHDT while CDR2 is YNNKEL. The CDR3 sequence holds 15 residues, the cysteine and phenylalanine included. The retained sequence is limited to the CDR3, 45 bases, with the frame set at the first base. V and J are truncated by 2 bases and 5 bases respectively, leaving an intervening sequence of 10 bases.

Material: blood. The chain employs TRBV3-1 and TRBJ1-6; tentative D gene TRBD1, with 5 bases matching. This receptor was obtained from a woman in her late teens or twenties in good health. The CDR3 sequence is CASSQRTPDNSPLHF. The nucleotide sequence is TGTGCCAGCAGCCAAAGGACACCAGATAATTCACCCCTCCACTTT.